Below, 10 T cell receptor beta chains from the same sample are listed, as sequenced in a study of blood T cell repertoires in COVID-19. Using immunoSEQ multiplex PCR, the repertoire was profiled, and TCRdb retains in-frame clones only, with some absent. The sample has about 210,000 clones; more than 75% are singletons. Material: peripheral blood. The receptors were gathered from a woman in her seventies with COVID-19, enrolled during active disease.

This chain links TRBV24-1 with TRBJ2-1, with TRBD2 matching over 16 bases. Germline V CDR1 and CDR2: KGHDR, SFDVKD. V trimming: 4 bases; J trimming: 4 bases; junction bases outside the gene matches: 3. This CDR3 is 17 amino acids long. As DNA, the CDR3 is TGTGCCACCAGTGAGGGGACTAGCGGGAGGGCTTACAATGAGCAGTTCTTC. This encodes CATSEGTSGRAYNEQFF.

This chain uses TRBV28 with TRBJ1-2; no reliable D call. Germline CDR1 reads MDHEN; CDR2 reads SYDVKM. The CDR3 runs 14 residues. V lost 7 bases to trimming and J lost 0 bases, with 12 bases between them. CDR3 sequence reads: CASNAQEANYGYTF. The CDR3 DNA follows: TGTGCCAGCAACGCCCAGGAAGCTAACTATGGCTACACCTTC.

The rearrangement joins TRBV7-2 to TRBJ2-7; D remains ambiguous. CDR3 length: 13 residues. V lost 5 bases and J 3 bases, leaving 11 bases between the germline ends. CDR1 and CDR2 (germline): SGHTA, FQGNSA. The CDR3 loop reads CASSLNTRYEQYF. CDR3 DNA: TGTGCCAGCAGCCTCAATACTCGCTACGAGCAGTACTTC.

The chain joins TRBV5-4 to TRBJ2-3; a weak D match, TRBD1 (6 bases). The CDR3 consists of 14 residues. The germline V gene encodes CDR1 SGHNT and CDR2 YYREEE (reference sequence). The V end was cut by 6 bases, the J end by 2 bases, with 13 bases between. The CDR3 sequence: CASTPGADTDTQYF. CDR3 in DNA: TGTGCCAGCACCCCAGGGGCCGACACAGATACGCAGTATTTT.

The chain combines TRBV3-1 (or the pseudogene TRBV3-2) with TRBJ2-2; 14 bases align to TRBD2. This CDR3 has 18 amino acids. V lost 2 bases to trimming and J lost 4 bases; unmatched junction nucleotides: 6. CDR1 is LGHDT, CDR2 YNNKEL, per germline (reference sequence). This chain's CDR3 is CASSQWGLAGASTGELFF. The CDR3 DNA reads as TGTGCCAGCAGCCAATGGGGACTAGCGGGAGCGAGCACCGGGGAGCTGTTTTTT.

The genes are TRBV27 and TRBJ1-5; D unresolved. This CDR3 has 15 amino acids. V lost 2 bases to trimming and J lost 13 bases, with 21 bases between them. Looked up from germline, CDR1 is MNHEY and CDR2 is SMNVEV (reference sequence). In DNA, the CDR3 is TGTGCCAGCAGTTTAGAGGCGGCGGGGAAAACCGGGCAGCATTTT. It translates to CASSLEAAGKTGQHF.

The genes are TRBV7-6 and TRBJ2-5; TRBD1 aligns across 10 bases. Germline-derived CDR1 and CDR2 are SGHVS and FNYEAQ. The CDR3 is 17 residues long. V shed 5 bases and J 4 bases; nucleotides not matched to a gene: 13. The CDR3 reads CASSRTGGWAPRETQYF. In nucleotides, the CDR3 is TGTGCCAGCAGCCGGACAGGGGGATGGGCACCAAGAGAGACCCAGTACTTC. The full variable domain, its missing parts supplied by reference TRBV7-6 and TRBJ2-5, is GAGVSQSPRYKVTKRGQDVALRCDPISGHVSLYWYRQALGQGPEFLTYFNYEAQQDKSGLPNDRFSAERPEGSISTLTIQRTEQRDSAMYRCASSRTGGWAPRETQYFGPGTRLLVL.

CDR3 nucleotides: TGTGCCAGTAGTATAGTGGGCAGAAATCAGCCCCAGCATTTT. Residues: CASSIVGRNQPQHF. The rearrangement links TRBV19 to TRBJ1-5; D is uncertain. The V gene's germline CDR1 is LNHDA and CDR2 SQIVND (reference sequence). This CDR3 is 14 amino acids long. V was pared by 1 base and J by 4 bases, with 8 bases between.

In regard to this clone: This sample includes further DNA sequences coding for the same CDR3. The chain recombines TRBV2 with TRBJ1-5; D unclear. The CDR3 spans 13 residues. Per germline, CDR1 SNHLY and CDR2 FYNNEI. The V and J ends lost 4 bases and 5 bases respectively, with 9 bases between them. The DNA for the CDR3 is TGTGCCAGCAGTGTTCAGGAAGATCAGCCCCAGCATTTT. This sequence encodes CASSVQEDQPQHF. The full variable domain, in which reference TRBV2 and TRBJ1-5 provide the parts outside the CDR3, is EPEVTQTPSHQVTQMGQEVILRCVPISNHLYFYWYRQILGQKVEFLVSFYNNEISEKSEIFDDQFSVERPDGSNFTLKIRSTKLEDSAMYFCASSVQEDQPQHFGDGTRLSIL.

The chain uses TRBV4-1 and TRBJ1-3; D is uncertain. The CDR3 runs to 12 residues. Trimming removed 6 bases from V and 9 bases from J, with 12 bases in between. The germline V gene has CDR1 MGHRA and CDR2 YSYEKL. The CDR3, as DNA: TGCGCCAGCAGTCTCTCCACGGGCACCATATATTTT. It is translated as CASSLSTGTIYF.